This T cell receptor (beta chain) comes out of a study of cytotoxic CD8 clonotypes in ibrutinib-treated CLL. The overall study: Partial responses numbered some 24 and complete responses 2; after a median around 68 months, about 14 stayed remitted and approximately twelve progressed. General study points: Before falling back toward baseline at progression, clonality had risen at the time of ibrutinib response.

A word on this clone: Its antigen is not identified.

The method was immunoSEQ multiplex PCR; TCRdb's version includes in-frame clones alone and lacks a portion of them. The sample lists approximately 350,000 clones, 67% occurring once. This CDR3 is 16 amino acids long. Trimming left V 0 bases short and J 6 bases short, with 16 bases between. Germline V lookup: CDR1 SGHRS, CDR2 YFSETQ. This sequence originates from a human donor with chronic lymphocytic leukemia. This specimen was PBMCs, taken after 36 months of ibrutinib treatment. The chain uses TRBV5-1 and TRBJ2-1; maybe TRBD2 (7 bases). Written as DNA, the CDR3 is TGCGCCAGCAGCTTGGACCCGGGGGGCCTCTCCAATGAGCAGTTCTTC. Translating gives CASSLDPGGLSNEQFF.